This T cell receptor beta chain was captured in a study of blood T cell repertoires in COVID-19. Study-wide context: Researchers got acute and convalescent COVID-19 samples from the United States, Italy and Spain.

Clones were read by immunoSEQ multiplex PCR, and TCRdb kept only the in-frame ones, dropping some. Of some 250,000 clones listed, around 90% are singletons. The CDR3 spans 16 residues. Germline V gene sequence: CDR1 LNHDA, CDR2 SQIVND (reference sequence). Trimming left V 7 bases short and J 2 bases short, with 18 bases between. The source is a human donor in a cohort exposed to, infected with or recovered from COVID-19 (not recorded which). The donor label of this sample is uncertain. The sample was PBMCs or T cells enriched from blood (not recorded which). V is TRBV19 and J is TRBJ1-5, with a possible D match to TRBD1 (6 bases). The CDR3 sequence: CASKGGGGWGNQPQHF. CDR3 DNA: TGTGCCAGTAAAGGTGGGGGGGGCTGGGGCAATCAGCCCCAGCATTTT.